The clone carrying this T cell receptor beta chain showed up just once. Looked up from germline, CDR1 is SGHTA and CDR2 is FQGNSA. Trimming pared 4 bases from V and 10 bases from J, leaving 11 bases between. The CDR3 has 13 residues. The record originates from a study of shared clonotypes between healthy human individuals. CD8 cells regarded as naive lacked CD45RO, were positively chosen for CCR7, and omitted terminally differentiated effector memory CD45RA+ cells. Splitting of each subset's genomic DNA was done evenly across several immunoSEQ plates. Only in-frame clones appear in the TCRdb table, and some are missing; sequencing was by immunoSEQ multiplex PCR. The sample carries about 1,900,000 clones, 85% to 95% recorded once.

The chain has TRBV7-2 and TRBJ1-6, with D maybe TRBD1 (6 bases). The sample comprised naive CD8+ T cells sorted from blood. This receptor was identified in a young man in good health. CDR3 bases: TGTGCCAGCAGCTGGGGGCTCCACTCACCCCTCCACTTT. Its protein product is CASSWGLHSPLHF. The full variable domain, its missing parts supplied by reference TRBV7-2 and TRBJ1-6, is GAGVSQSPSNKVTEKGKDVELRCDPISGHTALYWYRQSLGQGLEFLIYFQGNSAPDKSGLPSDRFSAERTGGSVSTLTIQRTQQEDSAVYLCASSWGLHSPLHFGNGTRLTVT.